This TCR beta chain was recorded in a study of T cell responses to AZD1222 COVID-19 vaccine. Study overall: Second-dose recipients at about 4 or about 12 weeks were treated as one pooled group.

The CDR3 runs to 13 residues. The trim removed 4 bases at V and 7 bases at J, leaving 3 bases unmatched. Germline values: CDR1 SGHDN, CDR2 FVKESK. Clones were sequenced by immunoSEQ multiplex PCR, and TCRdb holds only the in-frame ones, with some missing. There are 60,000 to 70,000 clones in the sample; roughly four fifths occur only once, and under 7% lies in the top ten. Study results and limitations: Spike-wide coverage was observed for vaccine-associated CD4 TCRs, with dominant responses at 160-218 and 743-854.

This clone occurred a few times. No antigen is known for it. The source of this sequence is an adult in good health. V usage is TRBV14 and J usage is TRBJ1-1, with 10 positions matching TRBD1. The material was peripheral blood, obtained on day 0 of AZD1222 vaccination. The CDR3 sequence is CASSPGQGVEAFF. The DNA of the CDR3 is TGTGCCAGCAGCCCCGGACAGGGGGTTGAAGCTTTCTTT.